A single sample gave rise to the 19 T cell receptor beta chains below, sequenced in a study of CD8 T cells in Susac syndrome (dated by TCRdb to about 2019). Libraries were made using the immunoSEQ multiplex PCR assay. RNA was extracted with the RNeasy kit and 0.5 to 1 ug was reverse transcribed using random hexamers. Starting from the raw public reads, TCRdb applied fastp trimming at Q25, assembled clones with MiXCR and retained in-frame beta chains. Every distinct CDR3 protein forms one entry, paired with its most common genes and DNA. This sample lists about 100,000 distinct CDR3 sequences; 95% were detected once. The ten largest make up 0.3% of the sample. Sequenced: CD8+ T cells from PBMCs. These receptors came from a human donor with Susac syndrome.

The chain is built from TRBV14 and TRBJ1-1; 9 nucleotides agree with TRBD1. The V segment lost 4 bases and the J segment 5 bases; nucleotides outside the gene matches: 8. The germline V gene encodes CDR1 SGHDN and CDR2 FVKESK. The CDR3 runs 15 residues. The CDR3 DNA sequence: TGTGCCAGCAGCCCCAAGGGGACAGGGTTGACTGAAGCTTTCTTT. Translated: CASSPKGTGLTEAFF.

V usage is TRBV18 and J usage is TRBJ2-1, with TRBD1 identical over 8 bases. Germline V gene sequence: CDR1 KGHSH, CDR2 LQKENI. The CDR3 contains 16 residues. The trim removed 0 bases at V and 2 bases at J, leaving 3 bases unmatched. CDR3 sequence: CASSPPGQGPYNEQFF. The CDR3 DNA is TGTGCCAGCTCACCACCTGGACAGGGCCCCTACAATGAGCAGTTCTTC.

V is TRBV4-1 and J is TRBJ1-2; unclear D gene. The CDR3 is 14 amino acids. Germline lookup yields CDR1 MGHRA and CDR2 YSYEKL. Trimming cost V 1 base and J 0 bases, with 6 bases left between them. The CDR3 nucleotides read TGCGCCAGCAGCCAAGGGACGCCTAACTATGGCTACACCTTC. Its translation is CASSQGTPNYGYTF.

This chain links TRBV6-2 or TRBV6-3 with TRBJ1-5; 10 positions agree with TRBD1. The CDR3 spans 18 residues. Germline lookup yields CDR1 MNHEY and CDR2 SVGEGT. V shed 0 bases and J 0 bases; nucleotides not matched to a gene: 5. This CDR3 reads CASSYSRQGADSNQPQHF. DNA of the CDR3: TGTGCCAGCAGTTACTCTAGACAGGGGGCGGATAGCAATCAGCCCCAGCATTTT.

The DNA of the CDR3 is TGCGCCAGCAGCCAAGTAGTAGTGTCACCCCTCCACTTT. Residues: CASSQVVVSPLHF. This rearrangement joins TRBV4-1 to TRBJ1-6; D not resolved. This CDR3 is 13 amino acids long. Between the trimmed V and J ends, which lost 1 base and 10 bases, there was a span of 8 bases. CDR1 MGHRA and CDR2 YSYEKL come from the germline V gene.

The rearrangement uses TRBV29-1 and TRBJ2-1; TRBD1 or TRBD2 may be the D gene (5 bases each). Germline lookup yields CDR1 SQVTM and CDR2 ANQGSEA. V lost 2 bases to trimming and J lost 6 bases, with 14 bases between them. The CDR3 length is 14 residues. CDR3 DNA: TGCAGCGTTGAATCGGTGTTGGGGGTCAATGAGCAGTTCTTC. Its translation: CSVESVLGVNEQFF.

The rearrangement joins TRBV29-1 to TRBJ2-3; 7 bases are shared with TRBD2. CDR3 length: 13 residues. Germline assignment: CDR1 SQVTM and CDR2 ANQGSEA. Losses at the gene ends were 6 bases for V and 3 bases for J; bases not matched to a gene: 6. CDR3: CSVDTGGTDTQYF. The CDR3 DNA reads TGCAGCGTCGACACGGGGGGAACAGATACGCAGTATTTT.

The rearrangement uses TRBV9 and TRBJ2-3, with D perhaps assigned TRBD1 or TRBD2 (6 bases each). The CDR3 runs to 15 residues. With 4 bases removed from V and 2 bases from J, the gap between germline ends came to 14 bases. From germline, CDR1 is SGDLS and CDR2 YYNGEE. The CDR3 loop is CASSPGDFYTDTQYF. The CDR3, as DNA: TGTGCCAGCAGCCCAGGGGACTTTTACACAGATACGCAGTATTTT.

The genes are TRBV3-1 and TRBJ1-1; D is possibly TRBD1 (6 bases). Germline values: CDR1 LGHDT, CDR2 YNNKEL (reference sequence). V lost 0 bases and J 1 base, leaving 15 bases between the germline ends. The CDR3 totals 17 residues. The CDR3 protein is CASSQEAVTGQNTEAFF. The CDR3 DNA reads TGTGCCAGCAGCCAAGAGGCGGTGACAGGCCAGAACACTGAAGCTTTCTTT.

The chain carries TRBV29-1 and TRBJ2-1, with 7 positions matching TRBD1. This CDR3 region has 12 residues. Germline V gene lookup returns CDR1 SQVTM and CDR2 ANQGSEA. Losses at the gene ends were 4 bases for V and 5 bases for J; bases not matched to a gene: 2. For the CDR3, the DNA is TGCAGCGTTGTAGGGGGCAACAATGAGCAGTTCTTC. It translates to CSVVGGNNEQFF.

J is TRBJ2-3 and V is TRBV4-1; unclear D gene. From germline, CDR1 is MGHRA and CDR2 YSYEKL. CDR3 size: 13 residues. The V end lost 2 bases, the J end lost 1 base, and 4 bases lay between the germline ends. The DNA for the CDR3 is TGCGCCAGCAGCCAAACAGGCACAGATACGCAGTATTTT. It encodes CASSQTGTDTQYF.

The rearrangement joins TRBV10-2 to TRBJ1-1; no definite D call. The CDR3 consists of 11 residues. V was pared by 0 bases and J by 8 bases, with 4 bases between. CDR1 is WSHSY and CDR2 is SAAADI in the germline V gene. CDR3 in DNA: TGCGCCAGCAGTGAGTCAGAGGAAGCTTTCTTT. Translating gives CASSESEEAFF.

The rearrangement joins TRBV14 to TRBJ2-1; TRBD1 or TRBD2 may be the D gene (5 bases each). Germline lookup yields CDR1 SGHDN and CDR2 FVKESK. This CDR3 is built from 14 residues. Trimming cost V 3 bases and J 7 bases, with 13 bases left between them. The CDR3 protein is CASSQEAGWNEQFF. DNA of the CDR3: TGTGCCAGCAGCCAGGAGGCAGGGTGGAATGAGCAGTTCTTC.

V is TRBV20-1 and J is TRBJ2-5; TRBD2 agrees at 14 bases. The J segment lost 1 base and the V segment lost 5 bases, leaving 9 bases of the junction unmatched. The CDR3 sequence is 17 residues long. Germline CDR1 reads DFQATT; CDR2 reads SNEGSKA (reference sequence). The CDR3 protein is CSARGLAGGSIQETQYF. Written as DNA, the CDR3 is TGCAGTGCTCGTGGACTAGCGGGAGGATCTATCCAAGAGACCCAGTACTTC.

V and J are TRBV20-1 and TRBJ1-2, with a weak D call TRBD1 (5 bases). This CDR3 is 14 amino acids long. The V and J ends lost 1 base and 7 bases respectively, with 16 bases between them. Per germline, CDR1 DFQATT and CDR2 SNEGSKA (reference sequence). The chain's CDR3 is CSARVSGAGGGYTF. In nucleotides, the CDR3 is TGCAGTGCTAGAGTATCCGGGGCGGGGGGTGGCTACACCTTC.

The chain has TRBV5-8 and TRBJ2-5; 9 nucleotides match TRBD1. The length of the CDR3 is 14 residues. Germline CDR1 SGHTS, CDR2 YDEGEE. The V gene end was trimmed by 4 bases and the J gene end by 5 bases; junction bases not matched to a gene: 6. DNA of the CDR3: TGTGCCAGCAGCGCGGGACAGGGTGGGGAGACCCAGTACTTC. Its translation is CASSAGQGGETQYF.

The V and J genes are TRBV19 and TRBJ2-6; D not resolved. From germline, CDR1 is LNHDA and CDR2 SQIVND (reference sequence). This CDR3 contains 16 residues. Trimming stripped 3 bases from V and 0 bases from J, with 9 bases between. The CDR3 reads CASSMNPNSGANVLTF. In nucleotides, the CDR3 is TGTGCCAGTAGTATGAACCCGAACTCTGGGGCCAACGTCCTGACTTTC.

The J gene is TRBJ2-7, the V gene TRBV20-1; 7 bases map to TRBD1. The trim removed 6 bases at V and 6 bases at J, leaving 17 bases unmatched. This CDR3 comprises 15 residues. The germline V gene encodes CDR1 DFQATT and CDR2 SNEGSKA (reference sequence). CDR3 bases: TGCAGTGCAACAGGGACAGCCCTCCTTAGAGGCGAGCAGTACTTC. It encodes CSATGTALLRGEQYF.

The CDR3 region is CASSWGEDSYNEQFF. CDR3 in DNA: TGTGCCAGCAGTTGGGGGGAGGACTCCTACAATGAGCAGTTCTTC. The chain employs TRBV6-5 and TRBJ2-1, with D possibly matching TRBD2 (6 bases). Germline V gene data show CDR1 as MNHEY and CDR2 as SVGAGI. Between the trimmed V and J ends, which lost 4 bases and 0 bases, there was a span of 10 bases. This CDR3 has 15 residues.